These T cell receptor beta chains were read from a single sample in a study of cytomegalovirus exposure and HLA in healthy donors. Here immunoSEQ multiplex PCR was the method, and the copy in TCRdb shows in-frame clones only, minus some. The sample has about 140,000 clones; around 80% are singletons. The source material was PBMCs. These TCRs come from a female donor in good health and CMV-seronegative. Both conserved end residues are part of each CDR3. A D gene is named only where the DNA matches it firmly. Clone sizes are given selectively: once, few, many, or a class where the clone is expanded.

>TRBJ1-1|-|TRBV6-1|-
CASSENGGRVNTEAFF
TGTGCCAGCAGTGAAAATGGCGGCAGAGTGAACACTGAAGCTTTCTTT
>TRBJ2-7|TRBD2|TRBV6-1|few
CASSEPPSGRAYEQYF
TGTGCCAGCAGTGAACCGCCTAGCGGGAGGGCCTACGAGCAGTACTTC
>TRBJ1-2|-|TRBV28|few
CASSFGQFYGYTF
TGTGCCAGCAGTTTTGGGCAGTTCTATGGCTACACCTTC
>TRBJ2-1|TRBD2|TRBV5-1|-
CASSPASGINNEQFF
TGCGCCAGCAGTCCAGCCAGCGGGATTAACAATGAGCAGTTCTTC
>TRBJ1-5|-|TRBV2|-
CASSQEVYQPQHF
TGTGCCAGCAGTCAGGAGGTATATCAGCCCCAGCATTTT
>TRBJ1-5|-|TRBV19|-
CASTREGLAQPQHF
TGTGCCAGTACTCGTGAGGGCCTGGCTCAGCCCCAGCATTTT
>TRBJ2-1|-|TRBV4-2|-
CASSQSQARGFRNEQFF
TGTGCCAGCAGCCAAAGCCAAGCGCGAGGTTTTAGGAATGAGCAGTTCTTC
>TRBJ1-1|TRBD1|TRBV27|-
CASSGQGGFEAFF
TGTGCCAGCAGCGGACAGGGGGGATTTGAAGCTTTCTTT
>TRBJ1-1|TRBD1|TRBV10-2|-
CASNNRGDTEAFF
TGCGCCAGCAACAACAGGGGGGACACTGAAGCTTTCTTT
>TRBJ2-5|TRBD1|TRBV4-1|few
CASSQDQGVWTQYF
TGCGCCAGCAGCCAAGATCAGGGGGTCTGGACCCAGTACTTC
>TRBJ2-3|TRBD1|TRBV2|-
CASWYRDSRGDTQYF
TGTGCCAGCTGGTACCGGGACAGTAGAGGAGATACGCAGTATTTT
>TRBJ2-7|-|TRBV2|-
CASTDGGEQYF
TGTGCCAGTACCGACGGGGGCGAGCAGTACTTC
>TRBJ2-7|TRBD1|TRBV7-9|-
CASSSAAGQGGYEQYF
TGTGCCAGCAGCTCCGCCGCGGGACAGGGGGGTTACGAGCAGTACTTC
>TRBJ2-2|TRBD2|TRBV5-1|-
CASSSLAGEGELFF
TGCGCCAGCAGCTCCCTAGCGGGAGAAGGGGAGCTGTTTTTT
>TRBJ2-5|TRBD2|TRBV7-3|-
CASSKGTTTPLETQYF
TGTGCCAGCAGCAAAGGGACTACAACTCCCTTGGAGACCCAGTACTTC
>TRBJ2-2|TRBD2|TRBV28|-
CASRAASGREGRDLTGELFF
TGTGCCAGCAGAGCTGCCTCAGGGCGGGAGGGCCGGGACTTGACCGGGGAGCTGTTTTTT
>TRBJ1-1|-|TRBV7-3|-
CASGHPNTEAFF
TGTGCCAGCGGACATCCGAACACTGAAGCTTTCTTT
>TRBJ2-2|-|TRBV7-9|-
CASSQTPGAGELFF
TGTGCCAGCAGCCAGACCCCGGGAGCCGGGGAGCTGTTTTTT
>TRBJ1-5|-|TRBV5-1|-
CASSPDGLNQPQHF
TGCGCCAGCAGCCCCGACGGACTCAATCAGCCCCAGCATTTT
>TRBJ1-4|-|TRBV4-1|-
CASTRETNEKLFF
TGCGCCAGCACGAGGGAGACTAATGAAAAACTGTTTTTT
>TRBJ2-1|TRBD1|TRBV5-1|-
CASSPGQGSYNEQFF
TGCGCCAGCAGCCCGGGACAGGGGTCCTACAATGAGCAGTTCTTC
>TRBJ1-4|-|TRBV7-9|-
CASRPGKGRGGTNEKLFF
TGTGCCAGCAGACCTGGCAAGGGGAGAGGGGGAACTAATGAAAAACTGTTTTTT
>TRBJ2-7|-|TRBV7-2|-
CASSVSSGEQYF
TGTGCCAGCAGCGTTAGCTCGGGAGAGCAGTACTTC
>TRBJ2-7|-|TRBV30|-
CAWNLGARYEQYF
TGTGCCTGGAATTTGGGGGCCCGATACGAGCAGTACTTC
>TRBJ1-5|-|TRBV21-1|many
CASRRGWDRGLQPQHF
TGTGCCAGCAGACGGGGGTGGGACAGGGGGCTTCAGCCCCAGCATTTT
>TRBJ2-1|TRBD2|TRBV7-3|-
CASSLNGGGLADEQFF
TGTGCCAGCAGCTTAAATGGGGGCGGACTAGCGGATGAGCAGTTCTTC
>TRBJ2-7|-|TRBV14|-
CASRRRDSPYEQYF
TGTGCCAGCAGGCGCCGGGACTCTCCCTACGAGCAGTACTTC
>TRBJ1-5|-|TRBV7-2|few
CASSLVSGESNQPQHF
TGTGCCAGCAGCTTAGTATCAGGGGAAAGCAATCAGCCCCAGCATTTT
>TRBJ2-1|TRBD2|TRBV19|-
CASSILLGGSSYNEQFF
TGTGCCAGTAGTATTCTTTTGGGGGGGAGCTCCTACAATGAGCAGTTCTTC
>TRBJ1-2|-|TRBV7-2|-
CASSLVSGRDIYGYTF
TGTGCCAGCAGCTTAGTCTCGGGCAGGGATATCTATGGCTACACCTTC
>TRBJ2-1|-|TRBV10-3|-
CAISEAALSSYNEQFF
TGTGCCATCAGTGAGGCGGCGCTTAGCTCCTACAATGAGCAGTTCTTC
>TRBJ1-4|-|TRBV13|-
CASSLEHATNEKLFF
TGTGCCAGCAGCTTAGAACATGCAACTAATGAAAAACTGTTTTTT
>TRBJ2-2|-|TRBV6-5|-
CASSYSQNTGELFF
TGTGCCAGCAGTTACTCACAGAACACCGGGGAGCTGTTTTTT
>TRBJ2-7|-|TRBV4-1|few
CASSQTETEGEQYF
TGCGCCAGCAGCCAAACAGAAACTGAGGGTGAGCAGTACTTC
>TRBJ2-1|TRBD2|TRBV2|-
CASRGLAMRGFSYNEQFF
TGTGCCAGCAGGGGACTAGCCATGCGAGGATTCTCCTACAATGAGCAGTTCTTC
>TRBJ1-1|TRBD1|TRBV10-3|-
CAISGGQAEAFF
TGTGCCATCAGTGGAGGACAGGCCGAAGCTTTCTTT
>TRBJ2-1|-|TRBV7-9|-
CASSLRGSSYNEQFF
TGTGCCAGCAGCCTCAGGGGCAGCTCCTACAATGAGCAGTTCTTC
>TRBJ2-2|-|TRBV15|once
CATSRDGGWGTGELFF
TGTGCCACCAGCAGAGACGGGGGATGGGGGACCGGGGAGCTGTTTTTT
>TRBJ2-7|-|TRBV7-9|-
CASSLDRMYYEQYF
TGTGCCAGCAGCTTAGACAGGATGTATTACGAGCAGTACTTC
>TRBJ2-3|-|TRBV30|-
CAWSAGSGDTQYF
TGTGCCTGGAGCGCCGGATCAGGAGATACGCAGTATTTT
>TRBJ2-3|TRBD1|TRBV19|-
CASRTGQGLGEDTQYF
TGTGCCAGTAGGACAGGACAGGGTTTGGGAGAAGATACGCAGTATTTT
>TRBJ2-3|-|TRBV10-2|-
CASGHVTDTQYF
TGCGCCAGTGGACACGTCACAGATACGCAGTATTTT
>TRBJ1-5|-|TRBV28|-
CASTATGESNQPQHF
TGTGCCAGCACCGCGACAGGAGAGAGCAATCAGCCCCAGCATTTT
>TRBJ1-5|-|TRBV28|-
CASSLDWDNDQPQHF
TGTGCCAGCAGTTTAGATTGGGACAACGATCAGCCCCAGCATTTT
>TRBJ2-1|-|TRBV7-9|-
CASSPPGSGRIYNEQFF
TGTGCCAGCAGCCCCCCGGGGAGCGGGCGCATCTACAATGAGCAGTTCTTC
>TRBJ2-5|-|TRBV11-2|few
CASSLGKRETQYF
TGTGCCAGCAGCCTCGGGAAGAGGGAGACCCAGTACTTC
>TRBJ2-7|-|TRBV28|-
CASRSSMDEQYF
TGTGCCAGCAGGTCGTCTATGGACGAGCAGTACTTC
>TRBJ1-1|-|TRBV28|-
CASRPREVGTEAFF
TGTGCCAGCAGGCCCCGTGAGGTTGGCACTGAAGCTTTCTTT
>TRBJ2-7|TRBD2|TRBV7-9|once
CASSSAGVGEQYF
TGTGCCAGCAGCTCTGCGGGAGTAGGCGAGCAGTACTTC
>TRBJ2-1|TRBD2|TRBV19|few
CASSPWAGDHSYNEQFF
TGTGCCAGTAGTCCGTGGGCGGGGGACCACTCCTACAATGAGCAGTTCTTC
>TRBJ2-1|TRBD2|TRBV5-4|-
CASSLASGWNNEQFF
TGTGCCAGCAGCTTGGCTAGCGGGTGGAACAATGAGCAGTTCTTC
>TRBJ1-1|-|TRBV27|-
CASSYGRVTEAFF
TGTGCCAGCAGTTATGGCAGGGTTACTGAAGCTTTCTTT
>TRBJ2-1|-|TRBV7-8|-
CASTLQAPADNEQFF
TGTGCCAGCACCCTACAGGCCCCCGCGGACAATGAGCAGTTCTTC
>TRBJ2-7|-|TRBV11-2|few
CASSSLYEQYF
TGTGCCAGCAGCTCGTTATACGAGCAGTACTTC
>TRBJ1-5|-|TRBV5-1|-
CASSLGDRNQPQHF
TGCGCCAGCAGCTTGGGAGACAGAAATCAGCCCCAGCATTTT